Shown below are 20 T cell receptor beta chains from a single sample sequenced in a study of blood T cell repertoires in COVID-19. Libraries were prepared by immunoSEQ multiplex PCR; TCRdb keeps only in-frame clonotypes and omits some of them. This sample carries 50,000 to 75,000 clones, about 76% of them seen once, and the ten largest clones take roughly 28%. Sequencing input: peripheral blood. Receptors originate from a woman of 80 years or more with active or convalescent COVID-19.

The rearrangement links TRBV2 to TRBJ1-5, with a weak D call TRBD1 (6 bases). Germline V CDR1 and CDR2: SNHLY, FYNNEI. The CDR3 covers 16 residues. The V and J ends lost 6 bases and 4 bases respectively, with 19 bases between them. CDR3 bases: TGTGCCAGCAGAAAGCGGAGTGGGCAGGGGAATCAGCCCCAGCATTTT. Protein sequence: CASRKRSGQGNQPQHF. Full variable domain (rest looked up from reference TRBV2 and TRBJ1-5): EPEVTQTPSHQVTQMGQEVILRCVPISNHLYFYWYRQILGQKVEFLVSFYNNEISEKSEIFDDQFSVERPDGSNFTLKIRSTKLEDSAMYFCASRKRSGQGNQPQHFGDGTRLSIL.

This rearrangement joins TRBV9 to TRBJ1-1, with 7 bases aligning to TRBD1. The CDR3 consists of 14 residues. Germline V gene lookup returns CDR1 SGDLS and CDR2 YYNGEE. V dropped 3 bases and J dropped 0; count of bases not matched to a gene: 2. The CDR3 loop reads CASSATGLNTEAFF. The CDR3 bases are TGTGCCAGCAGCGCGACAGGGCTGAACACTGAAGCTTTCTTT.

This clone was seen just once. The CDR3 loop reads CASSYSGGAGDEQFF. The CDR3 DNA follows: TGCGCCAGCAGCTATAGCGGGGGGGCCGGGGATGAGCAGTTCTTC. This chain connects TRBV5-1 to TRBJ2-1; 11 bases align to TRBD2. V lost 3 bases to trimming and J lost 8 bases; unmatched junction nucleotides: 7. Germline V CDR1 and CDR2: SGHRS, YFSETQ. The CDR3 runs to 15 residues.

This clone has only one observation. This sequence joins TRBV28 and TRBJ1-2; D gene ambiguous. Trimming took 3 bases from V and 4 from J, leaving 9 bases between them. Germline V gene data show CDR1 as MDHEN and CDR2 as SYDVKM. The CDR3 runs 13 residues. CDR3 in DNA: TGTGCCAGCAGTTTTGGGCGGGGCTATGGCTACACCTTC. Its protein is CASSFGRGYGYTF.

The chain links TRBV4-1 to TRBJ1-4; perhaps TRBD1 as D (5 bases). Per germline, CDR1 MGHRA and CDR2 YSYEKL. This CDR3 spans 16 amino acids. Trimming removed 0 bases at V and 4 bases at J, with 12 bases between. The CDR3 is CASSQDLGGNNEKLFF. CDR3 nucleotide sequence: TGCGCCAGCAGCCAAGATCTGGGGGGAAATAATGAAAAACTGTTTTTT.

This clone has a handful of counts. The gene calls are TRBV19 and TRBJ1-5; no clear D gene. The V gene's germline CDR1 is LNHDA and CDR2 SQIVND (reference sequence). V was shortened by 7 bases and J by 6 bases, with 13 bases between the two germline ends. The CDR3 has 13 residues. The CDR3, as DNA: TGTGCCAGTAAGAGGAGGGAATCTCAGCCCCAGCATTTT. This translates into CASKRRESQPQHF.

This sequence joins TRBV7-2 and TRBJ1-2; D is possibly TRBD1 (6 bases). Looked up from germline, CDR1 is SGHTA and CDR2 is FQGNSA. This CDR3 comprises 12 residues. V lost 4 bases to trimming and J lost 8 bases, with 11 bases between them. The CDR3 bases are TGTGCCAGCAGCTCCCAGGGGCGCGGCTACACCTTC. Translated: CASSSQGRGYTF.

V gene TRBV5-8 combines with J gene TRBJ2-3, with 12 bases that match TRBD1. V dropped 3 bases and J dropped 6; count of bases not matched to a gene: 8. This CDR3 has 16 residues. Looked up from germline, CDR1 is SGHTS and CDR2 is YDEGEE. This CDR3 reads CASSSGGDRGPDTQYF. The CDR3, as DNA: TGTGCCAGCAGCTCCGGGGGGGACAGGGGGCCGGATACGCAGTATTTT.

CDR3 nucleotide sequence: TGTGCCAGCAGTAAGGGGGACAGGAACTATGGCTACACCTTC. It translates to CASSKGDRNYGYTF. The chain carries TRBV27 and TRBJ1-2; 8 bases are shared with TRBD1. Losses at the gene ends were 5 bases for V and 2 bases for J; bases not matched to a gene: 4. Germline CDR1 is MNHEY and CDR2 is SMNVEV (reference sequence). This CDR3 has 14 residues.

The chain links TRBV4-3 to TRBJ1-2; no clear D gene. Between the trimmed V and J ends, which lost 0 bases and 4 bases, there was a span of 9 bases. Germline V gives CDR1 LGHNA, CDR2 YSLEER. The CDR3 is 14 amino acids. CDR3 loop: CASSQDRGTYGYTF. The CDR3 DNA reads as TGCGCCAGCAGCCAAGATCGGGGTACCTATGGCTACACCTTC.

This chain connects TRBV19 to TRBJ1-3; D remains ambiguous. CDR1 and CDR2 (germline): LNHDA, SQIVND (reference sequence). Trimming pared 3 bases from V and 1 base from J, leaving 13 bases between. The CDR3 is 16 amino acids. The CDR3 sequence is CASSIGAGPSGNTIYF. The CDR3 region has the DNA TGTGCCAGTAGTATCGGAGCGGGCCCTTCTGGAAACACCATATATTTT.

The chain is built from TRBV28 and TRBJ1-1, with a possible D match to TRBD1 (5 bases). The germline V and J ends were trimmed by 4 bases and 5 bases, with 20 bases remaining between them. Germline CDR1 MDHEN, CDR2 SYDVKM. The CDR3 spans 16 residues. CDR3 bases: TGTGCCAGCAGTTGGTTGTTGAATGCCCCAGGGACTGAAGCTTTCTTT. This encodes CASSWLLNAPGTEAFF.

This rearrangement joins TRBV28 to TRBJ2-1; possibly TRBD1 for D (5 bases). The CDR3 is made up of 13 amino acids. Germline V gene lookup returns CDR1 MDHEN and CDR2 SYDVKM. Trimming pared 7 bases from V and 8 bases from J, leaving 15 bases between. CDR3 loop: CASTLSGAYEQFF. CDR3 DNA sequence: TGTGCCAGCACCCTGAGTGGGGCCTATGAGCAGTTCTTC.

This clone was observed a handful of times. This chain joins TRBV19 and TRBJ1-5; TRBD1 matches at 10 bases. The J segment lost 3 bases and the V segment lost 5 bases, leaving 4 bases of the junction unmatched. Germline V gives CDR1 LNHDA, CDR2 SQIVND (reference sequence). The CDR3 covers 15 residues. CDR3 sequence: CASSPGTGANQPQHF. In nucleotides, the CDR3 is TGTGCCAGTAGTCCCGGGACAGGGGCCAATCAGCCCCAGCATTTT.

The genes are TRBV29-1 and TRBJ2-2; tentative D call: TRBD1 (5 bases). This CDR3 is 13 amino acids long. The germline CDR1 and CDR2 sequences are SQVTM and ANQGSEA. V dropped 3 bases and J dropped 7 bases, with 12 bases sitting between them. CDR3: CSVEGRGSGELFF. CDR3 DNA sequence: TGCAGCGTTGAGGGGCGTGGTAGCGGGGAGCTGTTTTTT.

This sequence joins TRBV28 and TRBJ1-2; D call uncertain. CDR1 and CDR2 from the germline V gene are MDHEN and SYDVKM. V was cut by 6 bases and J by 1 base, with 18 bases left in between. This CDR3 is built from 16 residues. The CDR3 DNA sequence: TGTGCCAGCAGATCTCAAGCCTATTACCATAACTATGGCTACACCTTC. Translating gives CASRSQAYYHNYGYTF.

This chain uses TRBV11-1 with TRBJ2-5, with 11 bases fitting TRBD2. The CDR3 sequence is 13 residues long. Germline CDR1 is SGHAT and CDR2 is FQDESV (reference sequence). The trim removed 6 bases at V and 5 bases at J, leaving 2 bases unmatched. Here the CDR3 DNA reads TGTGCCAGCAGACTAGCGGGGGAGGAGACCCAGTACTTC. Translating gives CASRLAGEETQYF. Full variable domain (missing parts from reference TRBV11-1 and TRBJ2-5): EAEVAQSPRYKITEKSQAVAFWCDPISGHATLYWYRQILGQGPELLVQFQDESVVDDSQLPKDRFSAERLKGVDSTLKIQPAELGDSAMYLCASRLAGEETQYFGPGTRLLVL.

In nucleotides, the CDR3 is TGTGCCAGCATTCCCCAGGGGGCCCTCGAGTGGGCTTTCTTT. Amino acid sequence: CASIPQGALEWAFF. This chain links TRBV6-5 with TRBJ1-1, with TRBD1 matching 8 bases. J was trimmed by 11 bases and V by 7 bases; bases with no gene match: 15. The CDR3 totals 14 residues. CDR1 and CDR2 from the germline V gene are MNHEY and SVGAGI.

V gene TRBV11-3 combines with J gene TRBJ2-1, with D uncertain. This CDR3 comprises 17 residues. Per germline, CDR1 SGHNT and CDR2 YENEEA. The ends were cut back, 0 bases at V and 2 bases at J, with 14 bases in the middle. The CDR3, as DNA: TGTGCCAGCAGCTTAGATTCCTCGAGAGCTCCCTACAATGAGCAGTTCTTC. It specifies CASSLDSSRAPYNEQFF. The variable domain in full, with the rest retrieved from reference TRBV11-3 and TRBJ2-1, is EAGVVQSPRYKIIEKKQPVAFWCNPISGHNTLYWYLQNLGQGPELLIRYENEEAVDDSQLPKDRFSAERLKGVDSTLKIQPAELGDSAVYLCASSLDSSRAPYNEQFFGPGTRLTVL.

This rearrangement joins TRBV25-1 to TRBJ2-7, with D possibly being TRBD1 (5 bases). CDR3 length: 13 amino acids. V dropped 7 bases and J dropped 1 base, with 11 bases sitting between them. Germline assignment: CDR1 MGHDK and CDR2 SYGVNS. The CDR3 loop is CASKLQGSYEQYF. In DNA, the CDR3 is TGTGCCAGCAAACTCCAGGGATCCTACGAGCAGTACTTC.